This passage covers 25 T cell receptor beta chains from one sample sequenced in a study of blood T cells in healthy people across ages. Alongside a J-beta primer mix, a sample-barcoded 5' primer served in a second PCR lasting roughly 7 to 11 cycles. One entry per CDR3 protein results from TCRdb running MiXCR on the 5' RACE reads. This sample carries about 650,000 distinct CDR3 sequences, roughly 32% of them seen once, and the ten largest clones take 15% to 17%. The sample comprised blood. These receptors were taken from a woman of 80 years or more in good health.

This clonotype has at least ten counts. The chain carries TRBV11-2 and TRBJ2-1; 12 nucleotides agree with TRBD2. The CDR3 sequence is 16 residues long. With 3 bases clipped from V and 10 bases from J, the junction kept 10 bases outside the gene matches. Germline V gene data show CDR1 as SGHAT and CDR2 as FQNNGV. The CDR3 region has the DNA TGTGCCAGCAGCTTCGGACTAGCGGGGATCCCCAGCGAGCAGTTCTTC. Translating gives CASSFGLAGIPSEQFF. Together with reference TRBV11-2 and TRBJ2-1, the CDR3 gives the full variable domain: EAGVAQSPRYKIIEKRQSVAFWCNPISGHATLYWYQQILGQGPKLLIQFQNNGVVDDSQLPKDRFSAERLKGVDSTLKIQPAKLEDSAVYLCASSFGLAGIPSEQFFGPGTRLTVL.

Of note for this clonotype: Because the CDR3's place on the DNA is in doubt, the DNA is left out and the CDR3 is given as listed by TCRdb. The rearrangement links TRBV7-2 to TRBJ1-2. Per the germline V gene, CDR1 is SGHTA and CDR2 is FQGNSA. The CDR3 length is 13 residues, termini included. The CDR3 spells CVSSLAGSYGCTF.

This clonotype was seen repeatedly, ten times or more. The chain is built from TRBV20-1 and TRBJ1-1, with D possibly being TRBD1 (6 bases). The germline CDR1 and CDR2 sequences are DFQATT and SNEGSKA (reference sequence). The CDR3 runs 12 residues. V was cut by 2 bases and J by 6 bases, with 10 bases left in between. The CDR3 reads CSARIQGSEAFF. The CDR3 coding sequence is TGCAGTGCTAGAATACAGGGCTCTGAAGCTTTCTTT.

In this sample, this clonotype turned up a few times. The chain joins TRBV30 to TRBJ2-2, with D unclear. This CDR3 comprises 14 residues. The V gene lost 4 bases and the J gene lost 1 base, with 10 bases spanning the gap. In germline, CDR1 is GTSNPN, CDR2 SVGIG (reference sequence). The CDR3 loop is CAWTRKRNTGELFF. The CDR3 DNA follows: TGTGCCTGGACCCGAAAACGGAACACCGGGGAGCTGTTTTTT.

The genes are TRBV5-1 and TRBJ2-1; no definite D call. The CDR3 loop spans 13 amino acids. With 4 bases removed from V and 8 bases from J, the gap between germline ends came to 13 bases. CDR1 is SGHRS and CDR2 is YFSETQ in the germline V gene. The CDR3, as DNA: TGCGCCAGCAGCCAGGAAACAACTCATGAGCAGTTCTTC. Translation: CASSQETTHEQFF.

The chain combines TRBV5-1 with TRBJ2-7, with D perhaps TRBD1 (6 bases). The CDR3 contains 14 residues. V lost 4 bases and J 2 bases, leaving 13 bases between the germline ends. Germline CDR1 and CDR2: SGHRS and YFSETQ. In DNA form, the CDR3 reads TGCGCCAGCAGCCTACAGGGCCAAACCTACGAGCAGTACTTC. This gives the protein CASSLQGQTYEQYF.

The chain joins TRBV7-9 to TRBJ2-1; D may be TRBD1 or TRBD2 (5 bases each). CDR1 and CDR2 from the germline V gene are SEHNR and FQNEAQ (reference sequence). The V end was cut by 5 bases, the J end by 7 bases, with 18 bases between. The CDR3 consists of 15 residues. DNA for the CDR3: TGTGCCAGCAGCCCTTCCGGGGCTAGACGGAATGAGCAGTTCTTC. Translation gives CASSPSGARRNEQFF.

Points on this clonotype: A much larger clone lies a single base off, so this may be a read error. This sequence joins TRBV3-1 and TRBJ2-6; TRBD1 agrees at 9 bases. Germline V gives CDR1 LGHDT, CDR2 YNNKEL (reference sequence). The CDR3 runs 18 residues. CDR3 sequence: CASSQDRDRVTGAIVLTF. Here the CDR3 DNA reads TGTGCCAGCAGCCAAGATAGGGACAGGGTCACTGGGGCCATCGTCCTGACTTTC.

This chain joins TRBV28 and TRBJ2-7; D call uncertain. V shed 7 bases and J shed 4 bases, with 14 bases lying between them. Germline V gene data show CDR1 as MDHEN and CDR2 as SYDVKM. CDR3 size: 13 residues. The CDR3 DNA reads TGTGCCAGCACCCCTGAAGCCGCTTACGAGCAGTACTTC. Its protein product is CASTPEAAYEQYF. The variable domain in full, with the rest retrieved from reference TRBV28 and TRBJ2-7, is DVKVTQSSRYLVKRTGEKVFLECVQDMDHENMFWYRQDPGLGLRLIYFSYDVKMKEKGDIPEGYSVSREKKERFSLILESASTNQTSMYLCASTPEAAYEQYFGPGTRLTVT.

The sample holds many counts of this clonotype. This sequence joins TRBV5-1 and TRBJ2-3; D is unresolved. The CDR3 runs to 15 residues. Per the germline V gene, CDR1 is SGHRS and CDR2 is YFSETQ. V was trimmed by 1 base and J by 4 bases, leaving 13 bases between them. CDR3 sequence reads: CASSLTGPQADTQYF. The CDR3 DNA reads TGCGCCAGCAGCTTGACCGGACCCCAAGCAGATACGCAGTATTTT.

V usage is TRBV12-3 or TRBV12-4 and J usage is TRBJ2-5; 7 bases are a match to TRBD2. The CDR3 spans 14 residues. V trimming: 4 bases; J trimming: 4 bases; junction bases outside the gene matches: 6. CDR3 amino acids: CASSYRAGIETQYF. In DNA form, the CDR3 reads TGTGCCAGCAGTTATCGAGCGGGAATAGAGACCCAGTACTTC.

The V call is TRBV20-1, the J call TRBJ2-7, with 8 bases that match TRBD1. V lost 1 base and J lost 5; bases outside the gene matches: 10. Per the germline V gene, CDR1 is DFQATT and CDR2 is SNEGSKA (reference sequence). CDR3 length: 15 residues. CDR3 sequence reads: CSARVQGATGDEQYF. In DNA, the CDR3 is TGCAGTGCTAGAGTTCAGGGGGCAACAGGGGACGAGCAGTACTTC.

This clonotype occurred a few times. This may come from a read error, since a much larger clone is one base off. The rearrangement uses TRBV3-1 and TRBJ2-1; 10 positions agree with TRBD2. Germline trimming cut 5 bases from V and 9 bases from J; bases unmatched to any gene: 7. The CDR3 is made up of 14 amino acids. Germline CDR1 is LGHDT and CDR2 is YNNKEL (reference sequence). CDR3 residues: CASSWSGGGGEQFF. The CDR3 region has the DNA TGTGCCAGCAGCTGGAGCGGGGGGGGCGGTGAGCAGTTCTTC.

The sample holds a few counts of this clonotype. The chain joins TRBV6-1 to TRBJ2-2; TRBD1 agrees at 9 bases. The length of the CDR3 is 13 residues. The germline V gene encodes CDR1 MNHNS and CDR2 SASEGT. Trimming at V came to 6 bases and at J to 5 bases, leaving 1 base not matched to a gene. CDR3 in DNA: TGTGCCAGCAGAGGGACAGGGACCGGGGAGCTGTTTTTT. It encodes CASRGTGTGELFF.

In its sample, this clonotype was seen many times. This sequence joins TRBV11-3 and TRBJ2-3; D is uncertain. Germline V gene data show CDR1 as SGHNT and CDR2 as YENEEA. V lost 4 bases to trimming and J lost 3 bases, with 8 bases between them. This CDR3 has 13 amino acids. The CDR3 sequence: CASSSGFTDTQYF. CDR3 in DNA: TGTGCCAGCAGCTCCGGATTTACAGATACGCAGTATTTT.

V gene TRBV7-2 combines with J gene TRBJ1-5; TRBD1 agrees at 7 bases. The CDR3 is 17 amino acids. V was clipped by 6 bases and J by 0 bases; unmatched bases: 11. Germline V CDR1 and CDR2: SGHTA, FQGNSA. The CDR3 loop reads CASSSTTGVYSNQPQHF. Here the CDR3 DNA reads TGTGCCAGCAGTTCCACCACAGGGGTTTATAGCAATCAGCCCCAGCATTTT.

CDR3 bases: TGTGCCAGTAGCGGAGGGACAGTTAAAGAGACCCAGTACTTC. It yields the protein CASSGGTVKETQYF. This chain connects TRBV19 to TRBJ2-5, with a possible D match to TRBD1 (7 bases). This CDR3 spans 14 amino acids. From germline, CDR1 is LNHDA and CDR2 SQIVND (reference sequence). The V gene lost 6 bases and the J gene lost 3 bases, with 14 bases spanning the gap. The variable domain in full, completed from reference TRBV19 and TRBJ2-5, reads DGGITQSPKYLFRKEGQNVTLSCEQNLNHDAMYWYRQDPGQGLRLIYYSQIVNDFQKGDIAEGYSVSREKKESFPLTVTSAQKNPTAFYLCASSGGTVKETQYFGPGTRLLVL.

CDR3: CASRKAGTAISGANVLTF. CDR3 bases: TGTGCCAGCAGAAAAGCCGGGACGGCGATTTCTGGGGCCAACGTCCTGACTTTC. The J gene is TRBJ2-6, the V gene TRBV6-1, with D tentatively TRBD1 or TRBD2 (5 bases each). From germline, CDR1 is MNHNS and CDR2 SASEGT. V lost 6 bases and J lost 1, with 19 bases in between. The CDR3 covers 18 residues.

V and J are TRBV6-2 or TRBV6-3 and TRBJ2-7; D unresolved. With the DNA end fitting TRBJ2-5 better, the J assignment may be wrong. Germline V gene sequence: CDR1 MNHEY, CDR2 SVGEGT. This CDR3 is 14 amino acids long. This CDR3 reads CASSYSQARETQYF. The CDR3 coding sequence is TGTGCCAGCAGTTACTCGCAGGCAAGGGAGACCCAGTACTTC.

Many counts were recorded for this clonotype. The rearrangement uses TRBV20-1 and TRBJ2-3; 11 positions agree with TRBD2. CDR3 length equals 18 residues. Germline values: CDR1 DFQATT, CDR2 SNEGSKA (reference sequence). The V gene end was trimmed by 6 bases and the J gene end by 1 base; junction bases not matched to a gene: 15. As DNA, the CDR3 is TGCAGTGCCACGGGACTAGCGGAGCACGGCCCCCGCACAGATACGCAGTATTTT. Protein product: CSATGLAEHGPRTDTQYF.

Details on this clonotype: A much bigger clone sits one base away, suggesting this may be a read error. The chain recombines TRBV10-3 with TRBJ1-1; D remains ambiguous. The CDR3 totals 14 residues. CDR1 and CDR2 from the germline V gene are ENHRY and SYGVKD. V lost 9 bases and J 3 bases, leaving 17 bases between the germline ends. The CDR3 nucleotides read TGTGCCATGAGTACGGCCCCGAGGGACACTGAAGCTTTCTTT. Its protein is CAMSTAPRDTEAFF.

The rearrangement uses TRBV6-6 and TRBJ2-3; the match to TRBD2 covers 12 bases. Germline V gene lookup returns CDR1 MNHNY and CDR2 SVGAGI (reference sequence). The CDR3 length is 14 residues. Trimming at V came to 11 bases and at J to 7 bases, leaving 10 bases not matched to a gene. The CDR3 spells CASGGLAGSNTQYF. Written as DNA, the CDR3 is TGTGCCTCCGGTGGACTAGCGGGATCAAATACGCAGTATTTT.

The table lists this clonotype with many counts. V gene TRBV5-1 combines with J gene TRBJ1-1; tentatively, D is TRBD1 (6 bases). The CDR3 sequence is 15 residues long. Germline CDR1 SGHRS, CDR2 YFSETQ. The ends were cut back, 3 bases at V and 1 base at J, with 13 bases in the middle. Here the CDR3 reads CASSWRAGENTEAFF. In DNA form, the CDR3 reads TGCGCCAGCAGCTGGAGGGCAGGGGAGAACACTGAAGCTTTCTTT.

This clonotype was recorded many times. The J gene is TRBJ2-7, the V gene TRBV7-2, with TRBD2 matching over 9 bases. CDR1 SGHTA and CDR2 FQGNSA come from the germline V gene. The J segment lost 4 bases and the V segment lost 4 bases, leaving 8 bases of the junction unmatched. The CDR3 contains 15 residues. CDR3 in DNA: TGTGCCAGCAGCTCGCCGACTAGCGGTTGGTACGAGCAGTACTTC. Protein product: CASSSPTSGWYEQYF.

This clonotype was detected ten times or more. V is TRBV20-1 and J is TRBJ1-1, with D maybe TRBD1 (5 bases). CDR3 length: 13 residues. V lost 1 base and J 6 bases, leaving 12 bases between the germline ends. Germline V CDR1 and CDR2: DFQATT, SNEGSKA (reference sequence). CDR3 nucleotides: TGCAGTGCTAGAGTGCCCGGACACGCTGAAGCTTTCTTT. It is translated as CSARVPGHAEAFF.